This T cell receptor beta chain appears in the sequencing data of a study of cytomegalovirus exposure and HLA in healthy donors. The overall study: Later, an analysis reported that the approximately 120 validation repertoires had used the same platform as the 550 to 750 first-cohort repertoires. Whole-study findings and limits: Reportedly, cytomegalovirus status was diagnosed with high sensitivity and specificity. It was confirmed in vitro that a few of the CMV-associated chains were specific for CMV antigens.

Assay: immunoSEQ multiplex PCR; the TCRdb copy retains only in-frame clones and omits some. Of 200,000 or so clones listed, about 79% were seen once; the top ten hold roughly 13%. It was the roughly 110-subject validation cohort, separate from the approximately 670-subject first cohort, to which the donors belonged. There are 18 residues in the CDR3. Germline V gene sequence: CDR1 MGHDK, CDR2 SYGVNS. The V segment lost 0 bases and the J segment 2 bases; nucleotides outside the gene matches: 5. A remark on this clone: What it binds is unknown.

V is TRBV25-1 and J is TRBJ2-1; 12 nucleotides line up with TRBD2. The clonotype originates from a young woman in good health and CMV-seropositive. The sequenced material came from PBMCs. CDR3 in amino acids: CASSEYGGLAGTYNEQFF. CDR3 nucleotide sequence: TGTGCCAGCAGTGAATATGGGGGACTAGCGGGCACCTACAATGAGCAGTTCTTC.